This T cell receptor (beta chain) is from a study of cytomegalovirus exposure and HLA in healthy donors (dated by TCRdb to about 2017). Turning to the overall study: An earlier analysis of a few hundred of the donors reported approximately 280 Gb of sequence data and 117 million unique TCR beta sequences obtained from around 180 million T cells. In a later genetic analysis, genome-wide SNP genotypes for about three fifths of the roughly 670 donors were used, and that subset was treated as a discovery cohort. All discovery cohort repertoires had been generated using a single sequencing platform. The study used immunosequencing to profile the T cell repertoires of approximately 690 subjects and linked those repertoires to cytomegalovirus serostatus. On average, around 230,000 unique TCR beta nucleotide sequences were sequenced per donor among a few hundred genotyped donors of the cohort, with roughly 18% of those sequences being non-productive. Donor age, sex, ethnicity and CMV serostatus were compiled together with the repertoire data. A separate validation cohort of approximately 130 different subjects was used in addition to the 666-subject first cohort. A later analysis re-analyzed previously published TCR beta repertoires from approximately 700 donors and added high-resolution HLA genotyping to study TCR occurrence patterns. The genetic ancestry cluster associated with self-reported Caucasian donors included around four fifths of the approximately 410 genotyped donors. The study combined high-throughput TCR immunosequencing, statistical association of individual TCRs with disease status, and machine learning to predict cytomegalovirus infection status. HLA typing covered class I and class II loci at four-digit resolution. In an earlier analysis of 500 to 650 of the donors, high-throughput TCR beta sequencing was used to judge whether each TCR beta V gene segment behaved as functional or pseudogenic. Typing coverage varied by locus: roughly 620-630 donors for A, B, C, DRB1 and DQB1; around 560 for DQA1; around 610 for DPA1; 450 to 480 for DPB1. Roughly 320 gigabases of sequencing data and 75 million to 85 million unique TCR sequences made up an early release that covered roughly 670 HLA-typed donors. Roughly 5 DR-DQ haplotypes were handled as single units for association and clustering, since linkage in the cohort was strong. The aim of the study was to test whether cataloging public T cell receptors could identify signatures of past pathogen exposure. The later analysis used no new phenotypic data to find candidate immune exposures, relying instead on TCR beta sequences and their occurrence across donors.

Library generation was performed with the immunoSEQ multiplex PCR assay. For the multiplex PCR, a mixture combining 60 forward primers for TCR Vbeta segments and 13 reverse primers for TCR Jbeta segments was used. The CDR3 region of rearranged TCR beta genes was amplified from genomic DNA by a multiplex PCR assay. The amplified TCR beta libraries were sequenced on the Illumina HiSeq System as 87-base-pair reads. The authors' pipeline ran thus. A later analysis counted about 80 million unique TCR beta chains across the 500 to 850 repertoires, and about 10 million of these chains were shared by at least two donors. To remove PCR and sequencing errors, raw reads were error-corrected and collapsed into unique sequences using a nearest-neighbor algorithm that merged closely related sequences. V, D and J gene segments were assigned by aligning CDR3 sequences to IMGT reference sequences. For a sequence to be retained, a match of at least six nucleotides to both a V gene segment and a J gene segment was required. A rearrangement was called productive if the CDR3 had no stop codons and remained in frame with V and J, and every other rearrangement was called non-productive. CDR3 was defined by IMGT convention, running from the second conserved V-encoded cysteine to the conserved J-encoded phenylalanine. Sequences without an unambiguous match to a single V gene segment were excluded from the earlier analysis of 587 of the donors. In an earlier analysis of approximately 550 of the donors, V segments were called functional above 56.7% productive rearrangements and were called segregating when the between-donor standard deviation exceeded 5%. A statistical classification framework was built to diagnose cytomegalovirus status from the catalog of TCR beta chain sequences. In a later analysis, V and J genes were assigned by comparing TCR nucleotide sequences against IMGT/GENE-DB human TR gene sequences. Using the TCRdist pipeline, a later analysis assigned CDR3 sequences along with most-parsimonious VDJ recombination scenarios. A later analysis defined each TCR beta chain by its CDR3 amino acid sequence plus V-gene family, and excluded reads lacking a unique V-gene family. A later analysis removed several hundred highly shared, low-generation-probability nucleotide sequences to deal with suspected cross-contamination and a sequencing artifact. A later analysis calculated a clonal expansion index for each public chain from normalized within-repertoire ranks of inferred template counts. A later analysis computed generation probabilities with a VDJ recombination model fitted to out-of-frame rearrangements, and checked the results against IGoR. A later analysis scored TCR-TCR, TCR-HLA and TCR-CMV co-occurrence with hypergeometric tests, applying a repertoire-size bias correction to TCR pairs. In a later analysis, false discovery rates were estimated by permuting HLA or CMV assignments 20 times. In a later analysis, co-occurring TCRs were grouped using DBSCAN, and TCRdist sequence similarity was added for clustering within HLA-allele-positive subsets. Repertoires with fewer than 30,000 or more than 120,000 public chains were left out of co-occurrence clustering, as were a handful of repertoires with anomalous nucleotide sharing. The clones in this table, taken by TCRdb from immuneACCESS, are in-frame only. Not every clone is retained; where verified, under half of the shortfall comes from an unresolved V gene, and the cause of the rest is unknown. That table is the source of V, J and clone size, and D and trimming were worked out from the DNA. The sample records nearly 110,000 clones, approximately 80% of which are singletons. Of the sample, less than 2% falls within the top ten clones.

What the study reported, not specific to this receptor: According to a later genetic analysis, donors in an Asian-associated ancestry cluster had fewer N-insertions in productive TCRs than the approximately 690-donor mean. Most TCR sequences were seen in very few donors, while some public TCRs were found in many individuals. For the cohort, immune exposure information was limited to CMV serostatus. Roughly 15 rarely observed V segments, including chromosome 9 orphons, were excluded from the earlier analysis of several hundred of the donors because counts were too low. Several of the top co-occurrence clusters appeared to be linked to parvovirus B19, influenza, CMV and Epstein-Barr virus, according to a later analysis. Because HLA typing was missing for some donors at each locus, association tests included only the typed subset. Cytomegalovirus status was reported to be diagnosed by the classifier with high specificity and sensitivity in both the original and validation cohorts. In an earlier analysis of about 550 of the donors, most TCR beta V segments were observed in productive rearrangements about 87% or about 30% of the time, broadly matching IMGT annotations. According to a later analysis, TCR association rates differed among HLA loci, with DRB1 alleles showing the most associated TCRs and HLA-C alleles showing the fewest. A few of the identified cytomegalovirus-associated TCR beta chains were confirmed in vitro to be specific for cytomegalovirus antigens. A later analysis associated approximately 17,000 TCR beta sequences with specific HLA alleles at a false discovery rate of 0.05. Most CMV-associated TCR beta chains appeared to be HLA-restricted in a later analysis, and the HLA associations seemed to be driven largely by CMV exposure. Sequencing depth was assumed to be roughly uniform across donors in the presence/absence analyses, though that assumption may not hold. The study gave a list of 150 to 200 TCR beta chains associated with cytomegalovirus. The authors suggested that the approach could potentially be extended to other disease states and immunological phenotypes. In a later analysis, HLA-associated TCR beta chains showed more clonal expansion and lower generation probabilities than non-associated chains that were equally common. When HLA alleles, especially DR and DQ, strongly co-occurred, attributing TCR associations to individual alleles was difficult. A further reported finding was that TCR beta sequences accurately predicted the HLA-A and HLA-B alleles for most subjects in the first cohort. The cohort was sequenced for TCR beta chains only, and without alpha or paired-chain data the features that could be detected were limited. In a later genetic analysis, a missense DCLRE1C variant was associated with V-gene and J-gene trimming of TCR beta chains, and the association was replicated in an independent cohort. Linkage disequilibrium might explain the correlated functional status among segregating V segments, but an unknown experimental factor could not be ruled out. Because the 87-base-pair reads could not distinguish some IMGT-functional V segments, including TRBV6-2 and TRBV6-3, those segments were excluded. A cluster of highly shared sequence variants was judged likely to represent a technical artifact of the sequencing pipeline.

CDR1 MGHRA and CDR2 YSYEKL were looked up in the germline V gene. V loses 3 bases at its end and J loses 8 bases; junction bases beyond the gene matches: 6. Taken from cysteine to phenylalanine, the CDR3 has 15 residues. Solely the CDR3 DNA is kept, with 45 bases framed from the first base. This clone was observed at least ten times. Its antigen has not been determined. Within one base of it there is no much larger clone, and no base qualities were kept. The cohort comprised around 700 healthy bone marrow donors. At the time of sampling, all cohort members were nominally healthy, though unrecorded immune exposures were likely present. The donor was CMV seronegative and was included in the group of a few hundred seronegative cohort members. A peripheral blood sample was collected from each donor, and TCR beta sequencing was performed on peripheral blood mononuclear cells. The Qiagen DNeasy Blood Extraction Kit was used to extract genomic DNA from the blood cell samples.

Here the chain combines TRBV4-1 and TRBJ2-2; 10 bases in the middle match TRBD2. Sequencing used PBMCs. The receptor was isolated from a man in his forties or fifties in good health and CMV-seronegative. The CDR3 reads as follows: CASSQGPSGGGELFF. The base sequence is TGCGCCAGCAGCCAGGGCCCTAGCGGGGGTGGGGAGCTGTTTTTT.